This passage covers 3 T cell receptor beta chains from one sample sequenced in a study of blood T cell repertoires in COVID-19. Generated by immunoSEQ multiplex PCR, the TCRdb table keeps only in-frame clones and is missing some. The table lists more than 50,000 clones, approximately 88% of them singletons. The sample consisted of peripheral blood. The receptors were sampled from a human donor in a cohort sampled during active COVID-19.

The chain employs TRBV7-2 and TRBJ2-1; D gene unclear. CDR3 length equals 12 residues. Germline assignment: CDR1 SGHTA and CDR2 FQGNSA. Trimming left V 5 bases short and J 3 bases short, with 5 bases between. For the CDR3, the DNA is TGTGCCAGCAGCCGAGACTACAATGAGCAGTTCTTC. Translation gives CASSRDYNEQFF.

The J gene is TRBJ1-1, the V gene TRBV27; D is unresolved. Germline V lookup: CDR1 MNHEY, CDR2 SMNVEV (reference sequence). This CDR3 comprises 13 residues. Trimming shortened V by 2 bases and J by 6 bases, and 10 bases separated the two germline ends. The chain's CDR3 is CASSLIGVAEAFF. The CDR3 nucleotides are TGTGCCAGCAGTTTAATCGGGGTGGCTGAAGCTTTCTTT.

V gene TRBV7-3 combines with J gene TRBJ2-1, with D possibly being TRBD1 (6 bases). V was clipped by 5 bases and J by 2 bases, with 10 bases between them. Per the germline V gene, CDR1 is SGHTA and CDR2 is FQGTGA. The CDR3 sequence is 14 residues long. The CDR3 here is CASSPGQPYNEQFF. In DNA, the CDR3 is TGTGCCAGCAGCCCTGGACAGCCCTACAATGAGCAGTTCTTC.